This TCR beta chain was identified during a study of blood T cell repertoires in COVID-19. As for the study in general: Donors in the United States, Italy and Spain gave samples during acute or convalescent COVID-19. PBMCs, B-cell-depleted T cells, or T cells provided the cDNA or gDNA that made up the material.

Under the authors' procedure: Nucleated cell counts were estimated from reference gene primer amplification. Here immunoSEQ multiplex PCR was the method, and the copy in TCRdb shows in-frame clones only, minus some. D and trimming come from the DNA, and the V and J calls and clone size come from that table. Of about 68,000 clones in the sample, around 86% were seen once. The sequenced sample was peripheral blood. The sequence was collected from a young man with acute or convalescent COVID-19.

The CDR3 DNA reads as TGTGCCTTCCCCGCGAGCTCAAACTCTGGAAACACCATATATTTT. This codes for CAFPASSNSGNTIYF. This rearrangement joins TRBV30 to TRBJ1-3; D is undetermined. V was shortened by 7 bases and J by 0 bases, with 16 bases between the two germline ends. CDR1 GTSNPN and CDR2 SVGIG come from the germline V gene (reference sequence). CDR3 length: 15 residues.